This entry concerns a single T cell receptor beta chain. Germline V gene sequence: CDR1 MDHEN, CDR2 SYDVKM. The CDR3 is made up of 14 amino acids. Trimming took off 5 bases at V and 7 bases at J, with 12 bases between the two ends. This record belongs to a study of blood T cell repertoires in COVID-19. At the level of the study: Acute and convalescent COVID-19 samples came from the United States, Italy and Spain.

Profiling relied on immunoSEQ multiplex PCR, and the TCRdb table lists in-frame clones only, not all of them. Of about 310,000 clones in the sample, roughly 90% are singletons; the top ten hold about 9.5%. This clonotype was sampled from a woman between 35 and 50 years old who had recovered from COVID-19. This chain connects TRBV28 to TRBJ1-6; D remains ambiguous. Input material: PBMCs or T cells enriched from blood (not recorded which). The CDR3 region is CASSLAGPNSPLHF. The DNA for the CDR3 is TGTGCCAGCAGTCTAGCCGGACCCAATTCACCCCTCCACTTT.